This T cell receptor (beta chain) was found in a study of blood T cell repertoires in COVID-19 (dated by TCRdb to the early 2020s). In terms of the full investigation: The collaborator samples originated in the United States, Italy and Spain and spanned the acute and convalescent phases of COVID-19. The material from the prospective study consisted of cDNA or gDNA derived from T cells, B-cell-depleted T cells, or PBMCs. The dataset comprised deeply sampled blood TCRbeta repertoires from subjects exposed to, actively infected with, or recovered from COVID-19. The repertoires were released in a freely available public database intended as a resource for research on the immune response to SARS-CoV-2. Samples were obtained from the ongoing ImmuneRACE study (first 160 participants) and from 950 to 1,500 subjects provided by 6 global collaborators. A de-identified subject ID, COVID-19 status, age in years and sex were almost always included in the sample metadata. HLA class I and class II types, where available, came from metadata supplied by the sample provider rather than from assay-based typing. Study-wide conclusions, independent of this receptor: Clinical and demographic metadata were provided uncurated, with the amount varying by source and participant.

TCRbeta CDR3 regions were amplified from genomic DNA using the immunoSEQ Assay, a bias-controlled multiplex PCR. As for the original processing: Within the assay, amplification of reference gene primers was used to estimate how many nucleated cells each sample contained. To quantify the absolute abundance of each unique TCRbeta CDR3 rearrangement, sequence reads were collapsed and filtered. Productive Simpson clonality was computed per sample as the square root of Simpson's diversity index over productive rearrangements. This immuneACCESS table, as held by TCRdb, lists in-frame sequences with V and J called but not all clones. Of the missing ones, under half trace to an unresolved V gene in checked studies; the others have no known cause. V and J calls and clone size are as listed in that table; D and trimming were resolved from the DNA. This sample comprises about 380,000 clones, around 84% of them detected only once. The ten largest clones represent more than 1% of the sample.

The germline V and J ends show losses of 2 bases and 7 bases respectively, and no gene match explains 4 bases of the junction. Via the germline V gene, CDR1 is SNHLY and CDR2 FYNNEI. Taken from cysteine to phenylalanine, the CDR3 has 15 residues. The entry retains the CDR3 DNA only, 45 bases that are in frame from base 1. Collaborating institutions collected whole blood in K2EDTA tubes following their own protocols. Collaborator samples were shipped for TCRbeta analysis as frozen whole blood, isolated PBMCs, or DNA extracted from either sample type. The table lists this clone with a count of one. Its antigen is unknown. No much larger clone is present one base from it, and per-base qualities are unavailable.

This chain joins TRBV2 to TRBJ2-2; the central 10 bases match TRBD2. Sequencing used peripheral blood. This TCR was sampled from a human donor with acute or convalescent COVID-19. The donor label of this sample is uncertain. The base sequence is TGTGCCAGCAGTGAACTACTAGCGGGGATCGGGGAGCTGTTTTTT. Translation gives CASSELLAGIGELFF.